The clone carrying this T cell receptor (beta chain) occurred a few times. The antigen is undetermined. TCRdb reprocessed the reads via MiXCR and lists one record per CDR3 protein. This repertoire shows about half a million distinct CDR3 sequences, roughly a third found once; its top ten account for 17%. This entry comes from a study of T cell repertoires in cytomegalovirus infection. On the study more broadly: Matching HLA type, along with CMV infection, was indicated by public TCR beta signatures.

V shed 9 bases and J shed 2 bases, with 17 bases lying between them. The CDR3 loop spans 15 amino acids. Germline V gene lookup returns CDR1 MNHEY and CDR2 SMNVEV (reference sequence). Sample: cultured PBMCs, taken from culture after CMV antigen stimulation. This chain uses TRBV27 with TRBJ1-3, with D perhaps matching TRBD1 (5 bases). This TCR was sampled from a human donor in good health (CMV status not recorded). Some clones in this sample may be carry-over from other donors' samples. The CDR3 reads CARAGVSVTGNTIYF. As DNA, the CDR3 is TGTGCCAGGGCGGGGGTATCAGTAACTGGAAACACCATATATTTT.